This T cell receptor (beta chain) came from a study of cytomegalovirus exposure and HLA in healthy donors. The study's findings and limits: Some V segments, including TRBV6-2 and TRBV6-3, were excluded as indistinguishable.

The germline V gene has CDR1 SNHLY and CDR2 FYNNEI. The V segment lost 6 bases and the J segment 3 bases; nucleotides outside the gene matches: 5. This CDR3 contains 15 residues. The PCR contained 60 Vbeta and 13 Jbeta primers. Some clones are missing from TCRdb's copy, which holds only in-frame ones; the method was immunoSEQ multiplex PCR. The sample yields some 160,000 clones, roughly 88% seen once. Worth noting for this clone: Its antigen is not known.

The source of this sequence is a man aged 45-65 years in good health and CMV-seropositive. The V gene is TRBV2, the J gene TRBJ1-5, with 10 bases lining up with TRBD1. Sequenced material: PBMCs. The CDR3 loop is CASREGQGFNQPQHF. The CDR3 nucleotides are TGTGCCAGCAGAGAGGGACAGGGGTTCAATCAGCCCCAGCATTTT.